The clone carrying this TCR beta chain was found many times. Per germline, CDR1 SGHRS and CDR2 YFSETQ. The CDR3 is 15 residues long. V lost 0 bases and J 5 bases, leaving 12 bases between the germline ends. The data were taken from a study of T cells in Graves' hyperthyroidism and ophthalmopathy. Study-wide background: The authors collected peripheral blood at initial diagnosis, before any treatment.

Diagnosis rested on symptoms, serum thyroxine and TRAb, thyroid ultrasound, and orbital computed tomography. TCR beta CDR3 sequences were amplified from RNA transcripts. HTBI primers were used for first-round RT-PCR of the TCR CDR3. TCRdb fed the multiplex PCR reads into MiXCR, producing one record per CDR3 protein. The sample records some 210,000 distinct CDR3 sequences, more than 15% being singletons. This clonotype was sampled from a man aged 45-60 years with Graves' hyperthyroidism. The sample was blood. This rearrangement joins TRBV5-1 to TRBJ2-1, with D possibly being TRBD2 (5 bases). The CDR3 sequence: CASSLGGQSNNEQFF. The CDR3 bases are TGCGCCAGCAGCTTGGGCGGGCAGTCTAACAATGAGCAGTTCTTC.